The present TCR beta chain was sequenced within a study of T cell repertoires in cytomegalovirus infection (dated by TCRdb to between 2017 and 2020). General notes on the study: The HLA type of each donor mattered for the analysis, because public TCR beta signatures pointed to carriage of CMV infection along with the matching HLA type. Overall study outcomes, separate from this receptor: Carriers of CMV infection plus the relevant HLA type were discriminated by the cumulative frequency of public TCR beta family members in the study cohort and in an independent roughly 380-donor cohort. The ex vivo response was dominated by HLA-C-restricted CMV-specific TCR beta clonotypes, which also provided the single most frequent clonotype in two of eight donors.

TCRdb shows the sequencer as Illumina HiSeq 1500. TCRdb handled the public reads itself, with Q25 trimming in fastp and clone calling in MiXCR, and kept productive beta chains. Rows with one shared CDR3 protein collapse into an entry with the most common genes and DNA. This sample has 150,000 to 160,000 distinct CDR3 sequences in its table, and around a quarter of those were observed once. Together, the top ten hold about a tenth of the sample. The V end gives up 3 bases and the J end 1 base, leaving 0 bases in the junction not matched to a gene. Its CDR3 holds 15 amino acids, cysteine through phenylalanine. Only the CDR3 part of the read is kept: 45 bases, read in frame from the first base. In the germline V gene, CDR1 corresponds to KGHSH and CDR2 to LQKENI. Details on this clonotype: The specificity of this receptor is unknown. Per-base qualities were not stored, and no clone one base away is much larger.

Specimen: PBMCs. This receptor chain uses TRBV18 and TRBJ2-4, with TRBD1 identical over 10 junction bases. This clonotype was sampled from a human donor in good health (CMV status not recorded). Some clones in this sample may be carry-over from other donors' samples. The nucleotide sequence reads as follows: TGTGCCAGCTCACCGGACAGGGGGGCCAAAAACATTCAGTACTTC. It translates to CASSPDRGAKNIQYF.